These 8 T cell receptor beta chains came from one sample sequenced in a study of blood T cell repertoires in COVID-19. Sequencing was performed with immunoSEQ multiplex PCR; in TCRdb, only in-frame clones are kept and a portion is missing. The sample shows approximately 70,000 clones, approximately 85% of them seen only once. Sequencing input: peripheral blood. These receptors all stem from a woman older than 75 with active or convalescent COVID-19.

Remarks on this clone: Other DNA sequences from this sample encode an identical CDR3 as well. CDR3 bases: TGTGCCAGCAGCTTGGGACTAGCGGGAGGCGAGCAGTACTTC. Amino acid sequence: CASSLGLAGGEQYF. This sequence joins TRBV5-4 and TRBJ2-7; 13 nucleotides agree with TRBD2. Germline-derived CDR1 and CDR2 are SGHNT and YYREEE (reference sequence). J lost 6 bases, V lost 0 bases, and 0 bases had no gene match. CDR3 length: 14 amino acids. The full variable domain, in which reference TRBV5-4 and TRBJ2-7 provide the parts outside the CDR3, is ETGVTQSPTHLIKTRGQQVTLRCSSQSGHNTVSWYQQALGQGPQFIFQYYREEENGRGNFPPRFSGLQFPNYSSELNVNALELDDSALYLCASSLGLAGGEQYFGPGTRLTVT.

The chain links TRBV24-1 to TRBJ2-5; 10 positions match TRBD1. This CDR3 is 16 amino acids long. Germline V lookup: CDR1 KGHDR, CDR2 SFDVKD. With V trimmed by 4 bases and J by 5 bases, 9 bases remained unmatched. In nucleotides, the CDR3 is TGTGCCACCAGTGAACCGGGACAGGGGTTCGAGGAGACCCAGTACTTC. Protein: CATSEPGQGFEETQYF.

The CDR3 DNA follows: TGTGCCAGCAGTCAGACGAGGGGGCAAGGTGAAAAACTGTTTTTT. This translates into CASSQTRGQGEKLFF. The rearrangement uses TRBV6-6 and TRBJ1-4; 7 nucleotides agree with TRBD1. The V segment lost 5 bases and the J segment 7 bases; nucleotides outside the gene matches: 10. CDR1 is MNHNY, CDR2 SVGAGI, per germline (reference sequence). The CDR3 extends over 15 amino acids.

This chain joins TRBV7-2 and TRBJ2-3; D remains unclear. From germline, CDR1 is SGHTA and CDR2 FQGNSA. Trimming cost V 5 bases and J 0 bases, with 9 bases left between them. This CDR3 has 14 amino acids. This CDR3 reads CASSLTTSTDTQYF. The CDR3 nucleotides are TGTGCCAGCAGCCTAACTACCAGCACAGATACGCAGTATTTT. The variable domain in full, with the rest retrieved from reference TRBV7-2 and TRBJ2-3, is GAGVSQSPSNKVTEKGKDVELRCDPISGHTALYWYRQSLGQGLEFLIYFQGNSAPDKSGLPSDRFSAERTGGSVSTLTIQRTQQEDSAVYLCASSLTTSTDTQYFGPGTRLTVL.

The chain has TRBV28 and TRBJ1-3; 7 nucleotides line up with TRBD1. J lost 1 base, V lost 3 bases, and 6 bases had no gene match. Germline V CDR1 and CDR2: MDHEN, SYDVKM. The CDR3 length is 16 residues. The CDR3 loop reads CASSFNRGYSGNTIYF. The DNA of the CDR3 is TGTGCCAGCAGTTTCAACAGGGGCTATTCTGGAAACACCATATATTTT. The full variable domain, with the rest looked up from reference TRBV28 and TRBJ1-3, is DVKVTQSSRYLVKRTGEKVFLECVQDMDHENMFWYRQDPGLGLRLIYFSYDVKMKEKGDIPEGYSVSREKKERFSLILESASTNQTSMYLCASSFNRGYSGNTIYFGEGSWLTVV.

The chain carries TRBV10-3 and TRBJ2-7; D is ambiguous. The V end lost 7 bases, the J end lost 2 bases, and 9 bases lay between the germline ends. Germline-derived CDR1 and CDR2 are ENHRY and SYGVKD. The CDR3 consists of 12 residues. CDR3 DNA sequence: TGTGCCATCATGAGTCTAGCCTACGAGCAGTACTTC. Translation gives CAIMSLAYEQYF.

The chain employs TRBV19 and TRBJ2-5; D might be TRBD2 (7 bases). This CDR3 is 16 amino acids long. CDR1 is LNHDA and CDR2 is SQIVND in the germline V gene (reference sequence). Trimming pared 6 bases from V and 0 bases from J, leaving 17 bases between. CDR3: CASSGGRGGDQETQYF. As DNA, the CDR3 is TGTGCCAGTAGCGGGGGCAGGGGAGGGGACCAAGAGACCCAGTACTTC.

By frequency in the sample, this clone is hyperexpanded (1% or more). The chain uses TRBV4-3 and TRBJ2-7; a weak D match, TRBD1 (7 bases). Trimming pared 4 bases from V and 5 bases from J, leaving 15 bases between. The CDR3 sequence is 14 residues long. CDR1 LGHNA and CDR2 YSLEER come from the germline V gene. CDR3 in amino acids: CASSPDRSGDEQYF. As DNA, the CDR3 is TGCGCCAGCAGCCCGGACAGGTCGGGGGACGAGCAGTACTTC.